These T cell receptor beta chains were read from a single sample in a study of shared clonotypes between healthy human individuals. Some clones are missing from TCRdb's copy, which holds only in-frame ones; the method was immunoSEQ multiplex PCR. The table shows some 2.1 million clones, with roughly 94% occurring only once. Sequencing used naive CD4+ T cells sorted from blood. These receptors came from a man in his late teens or twenties in good health. CDR3s include the opening cysteine and the closing phenylalanine or tryptophan. D genes are given only for firm matches. For some rows the clone size is stated as once, few or many, or as a class when expanded; others skip it.

TRBV7-9	few	TRBJ1-2	.	TGTGCCAGCAGCTTACAGGGGAGCTATGGCTACACCTTC	CASSLQGSYGYTF
TRBV28	.	TRBJ2-3	.	TGTGCCAGCAGTTTAGTGTCACCAGCGGATACGCAGTATTTT	CASSLVSPADTQYF
TRBV6-1	.	TRBJ1-4	.	TGTGCCAGCAGTGAAAATTGGAGGGCAACTAATGAAAAACTGTTTTTT	CASSENWRATNEKLFF
TRBV27	.	TRBJ2-1	TRBD2	TGTGCCAGCAGTCCCCTTCCCAAAGTAGCGGGCTACAATGAGCAGTTCTTC	CASSPLPKVAGYNEQFF
TRBV27	.	TRBJ2-7	.	TGTGCCAGCAGTTTATCGTTGGGGTGGGAGCAGTACTTC	CASSLSLGWEQYF
TRBV27	.	TRBJ1-6	.	TGTGCCAGCGCAGTGGGAGGGCCTAAAAATTCACCCCTCCACTTT	CASAVGGPKNSPLHF
TRBV7-2	.	TRBJ1-5	.	TGTGCCAGCAGCTCGGGACTCAGCAATCAGCCCCAGCATTTT	CASSSGLSNQPQHF
TRBV18	.	TRBJ2-1	.	TGTGCCAGCTCACCTCTAAGCGGGTCTCACTACAATGAGCAGTTCTTC	CASSPLSGSHYNEQFF
TRBV28	.	TRBJ2-7	.	TGTGCCAGCAGTTTAACCAGGGGCCGGGCCGAGCAGTACTTC	CASSLTRGRAEQYF
TRBV4-2	.	TRBJ2-7	.	TGTGCCAGCAGCCCTGTGAGGGGCGAGCAGTACTTC	CASSPVRGEQYF
TRBV9	.	TRBJ2-2	.	TGTGCCAGCAGCGCAACAGGGATCGGGACCGGGGAGCTGTTTTTT	CASSATGIGTGELFF
TRBV30	.	TRBJ1-3	.	TGTGCCTGGAGTGTAAGCTCTGGAAACACCATATATTTT	CAWSVSSGNTIYF
TRBV10-3	.	TRBJ1-1	.	TGTGCCATCAGTGGACTACAGGGTCTAGCTGAAGCTTTCTTT	CAISGLQGLAEAFF
TRBV5-6	.	TRBJ2-5	TRBD2	TGTGCCAGCAGCTTGGGCGGGAGGGCTCAAGAGACCCAGTACTTC	CASSLGGRAQETQYF
TRBV10-3	.	TRBJ2-4	TRBD2	TGTGCCATCAGTGAGTCAACTAGCGAAAACATTCAGTACTTC	CAISESTSENIQYF
TRBV7-2	.	TRBJ2-1	TRBD2	TGTGCCAGCAGCGGGATAGCGGGAGCCCAGAATGAGCAGTTCTTC	CASSGIAGAQNEQFF
TRBV6-5	.	TRBJ2-1	.	TGTGCCAGCAGTTACTTAGGGACCCATGAGCAGTTCTTC	CASSYLGTHEQFF
TRBV19	.	TRBJ2-3	TRBD2	TGTGCCAGTAGTAGGGCGGCGGGAGCAGGAGATACGCAGTATTTT	CASSRAAGAGDTQYF
TRBV11-2	.	TRBJ2-5	TRBD1	TGTGCCAGCAGCCAAGGGACCGGGACAGGGGGCGCGGAGACCCAGTACTTC	CASSQGTGTGGAETQYF
TRBV6-5	.	TRBJ2-3	TRBD1	TGTGCCAGCAGCTGGGGACAGAGCACAGATACGCAGTATTTT	CASSWGQSTDTQYF
TRBV4-3	.	TRBJ2-3	.	TGCGCCAGCAGCCAACAACAGGCAGATACGCAGTATTTT	CASSQQQADTQYF
TRBV19	.	TRBJ2-7	TRBD1	TGTGCCAGTAGTGAATCCGGGACAGGGGCGGTACGGCAGTACTTC	CASSESGTGAVRQYF
TRBV28	.	TRBJ2-2	.	TGTGCCAGCAGTTTACACAGGGACGCCGGGGAGCTGTTTTTT	CASSLHRDAGELFF
TRBV19	.	TRBJ2-3	.	TGTGCCAGTAGTATGCGGGGAAGTTCCACAGATACGCAGTATTTT	CASSMRGSSTDTQYF
TRBV7-3	.	TRBJ1-1	.	TGTGCCAGCAGCCCCCAGGGAGGTAACACTGAAGCTTTCTTT	CASSPQGGNTEAFF
TRBV30	.	TRBJ1-2	.	TGTGCCTGGACCCCCGGGAAAGGGAACTATGGCTACACCTTC	CAWTPGKGNYGYTF
TRBV2	.	TRBJ1-6	TRBD1	TGTGCCAGCAGTGCGACAGGGGGTTCCCCTTCACCCCTCCACTTT	CASSATGGSPSPLHF
TRBV6-6	.	TRBJ2-7	.	TGTGCCAGCACCCCGGACGGGGCTCCGTACGAGCAGTACTTC	CASTPDGAPYEQYF
TRBV9	.	TRBJ1-5	.	TGTGCCAGCAGCGACCGGCTCAATCAGCCCCAGCATTTT	CASSDRLNQPQHF
TRBV6-5	once	TRBJ2-1	.	TGTGCCAGCAGTTACTCGTCCGAGAATGAGCAGTTCTTC	CASSYSSENEQFF
TRBV7-9	.	TRBJ2-7	TRBD1	TGTGCCAGCAGCCGGAACCCGACAGGGTTTTACGAGCAGTACTTC	CASSRNPTGFYEQYF
TRBV10-3	.	TRBJ1-5	.	TGTGCCATCTCCGGGGGAAACAATCAGCCCCAGCATTTT	CAISGGNNQPQHF
TRBV7-8	.	TRBJ1-5	.	TGTGCCAGCACCAACGGGGTTAGCAATCAGCCCCAGCATTTT	CASTNGVSNQPQHF
TRBV5-5	.	TRBJ2-7	TRBD1	TGTGCCAGCACCCTGGGGACAGGGGGCTGGTACGAGCAGTACTTC	CASTLGTGGWYEQYF
TRBV10-2	.	TRBJ2-3	TRBD2	TGCGCCAGCCTGGACGGACTAGCGGGATATAGCACAGATACGCAGTATTTT	CASLDGLAGYSTDTQYF
TRBV2	.	TRBJ2-1	TRBD2	TGTGCCAGCAGTGAGACTAGCGGGAGGGCCAATGAGCAGTTCTTC	CASSETSGRANEQFF
TRBV2	.	TRBJ1-5	.	TGTGCCAGCGGGGCAGGGGTGGATCAGCCCCAGCATTTT	CASGAGVDQPQHF
TRBV7-9	.	TRBJ2-3	.	TGTGCCAGCAGCTTAGCAGTTGGAGGTACGCAGTATTTT	CASSLAVGGTQYF
TRBV6-1	.	TRBJ2-1	.	TGTGCCAGCTTGCTACAGGGGAGCGGGTCAGGGCAGTTCTTC	CASLLQGSGSGQFF
TRBV11-2	once	TRBJ2-7	.	TGTGCCAGCAGCTTAGAGGCACAGAGCTCCTACGAGCAGTACTTC	CASSLEAQSSYEQYF
TRBV5-1	.	TRBJ2-3	TRBD2	TGCGCCAGCAGCCAGACGACTAGCGGCGATACGCAGTATTTT	CASSQTTSGDTQYF
TRBV6-4	.	TRBJ2-1	TRBD2	TGTGCCAGCAGTCCCCGGACTAGCGCTAACTACAATGAGCAGTTCTTC	CASSPRTSANYNEQFF
TRBV5-6	.	TRBJ2-1	TRBD2	TGTGCCAGCACCCGGACTAGCTCCTACAATGAGCAGTTCTTC	CASTRTSSYNEQFF
TRBV30	.	TRBJ1-2	.	TGTGCCGGAAACCCCAGGGGTCCTCGTGGCTACACCTTC	CAGNPRGPRGYTF
TRBV28	.	TRBJ2-5	.	TGTGCCAGCAGTGGGGACCCGAGAAGGGAGACCCAGTACTTC	CASSGDPRRETQYF
TRBV2	.	TRBJ2-3	TRBD1	TGTGCCACCTCAGTGGACAGGGGTAACACAGATACGCAGTATTTT	CATSVDRGNTDTQYF
TRBV5-4	.	TRBJ1-1	TRBD1	TGTGCCAGCAGCCCAACAGGGGGCAGGAACACTGAAGCTTTCTTT	CASSPTGGRNTEAFF
TRBV6-1	.	TRBJ1-4	.	TGTGCCAGCACCACCCAAAGGTTGGGTGAAAAACTGTTTTTT	CASTTQRLGEKLFF
TRBV4-1	once	TRBJ1-4	.	TGCGCCAGCAGCTCGGGACAACTTAATGAAAAACTGTTTTTT	CASSSGQLNEKLFF
TRBV5-1	.	TRBJ2-1	TRBD2	TGCGCCAGCAGCAGGACTAGCGGGGGCTCCTACAATGAGCAGTTCTTC	CASSRTSGGSYNEQFF
TRBV19	.	TRBJ1-5	.	TGTGCCAGTCGACCGCAGGGGAATCAGCCCCAGCATTTT	CASRPQGNQPQHF
TRBV30	few	TRBJ1-5	TRBD1	TGTGCCTGGGATCGACAGGGCAGGAGGGGTCAGCCCCAGCATTTT	CAWDRQGRRGQPQHF
TRBV5-4	.	TRBJ2-5	TRBD2	TGTGCCAGCAGCTTGACTAGCGGGGGGCAAGAGACCCAGTACTTC	CASSLTSGGQETQYF
TRBV10-3	few	TRBJ1-6	.	TGTGCCATCAGTGAGGGCTCCACAGGGTCCAATTCACCCCTCCACTTT	CAISEGSTGSNSPLHF
TRBV30	.	TRBJ2-7	.	TGTGCCTGGAGACCCGGCCTTTACGGGCCTCTGGGGGAGCAGTACTTC	CAWRPGLYGPLGEQYF